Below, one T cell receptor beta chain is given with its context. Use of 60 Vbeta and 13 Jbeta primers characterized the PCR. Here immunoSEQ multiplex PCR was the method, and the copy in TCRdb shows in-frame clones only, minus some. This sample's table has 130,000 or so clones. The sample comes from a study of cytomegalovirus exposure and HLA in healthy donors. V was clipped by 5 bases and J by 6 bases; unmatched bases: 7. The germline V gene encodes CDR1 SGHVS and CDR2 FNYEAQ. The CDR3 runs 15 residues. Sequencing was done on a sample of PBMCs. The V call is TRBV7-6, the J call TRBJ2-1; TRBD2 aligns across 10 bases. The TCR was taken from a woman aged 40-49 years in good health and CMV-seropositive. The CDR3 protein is CASSQGLAGVNEQFF. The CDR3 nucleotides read TGTGCCAGCAGCCAGGGGCTAGCGGGGGTCAATGAGCAGTTCTTC. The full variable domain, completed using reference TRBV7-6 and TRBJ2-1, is GAGVSQSPRYKVTKRGQDVALRCDPISGHVSLYWYRQALGQGPEFLTYFNYEAQQDKSGLPNDRFSAERPEGSISTLTIQRTEQRDSAMYRCASSQGLAGVNEQFFGPGTRLTVL.